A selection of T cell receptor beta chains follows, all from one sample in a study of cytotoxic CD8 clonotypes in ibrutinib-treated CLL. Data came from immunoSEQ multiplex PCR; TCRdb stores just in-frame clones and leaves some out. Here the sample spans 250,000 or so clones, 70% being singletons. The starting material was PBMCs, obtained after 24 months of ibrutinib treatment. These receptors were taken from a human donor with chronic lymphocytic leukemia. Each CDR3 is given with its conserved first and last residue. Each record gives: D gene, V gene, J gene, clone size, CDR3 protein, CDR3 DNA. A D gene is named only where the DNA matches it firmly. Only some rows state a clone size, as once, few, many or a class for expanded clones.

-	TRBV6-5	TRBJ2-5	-	CASSSRETQYF	TGTGCCAGCAGCTCTCGCGAGACCCAGTACTTC
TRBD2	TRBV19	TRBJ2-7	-	CASSISLAGGGVYEQYF	TGTGCCAGTAGTATTTCGCTAGCGGGAGGTGGAGTTTACGAGCAGTACTTC
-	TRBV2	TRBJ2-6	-	CAPRGGLGANVLTF	TGTGCCCCCAGGGGCGGTTTGGGGGCCAACGTCCTGACTTTC
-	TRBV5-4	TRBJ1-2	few	CASTMWTTAPAGYTF	TGTGCCAGCACCATGTGGACTACCGCGCCGGCTGGCTACACCTTC
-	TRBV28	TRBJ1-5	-	CASSSSRGYSNQPQHF	TGTGCCAGCAGTTCCTCTAGGGGATATAGCAATCAGCCCCAGCATTTT
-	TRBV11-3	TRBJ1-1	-	CASSLSGQSNTEAFF	TGTGCCAGCAGCTTATCCGGACAGTCAAACACTGAAGCTTTCTTT
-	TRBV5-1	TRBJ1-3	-	CASSPGGAGNTIYF	TGCGCCAGCAGCCCCGGAGGTGCTGGAAACACCATATATTTT
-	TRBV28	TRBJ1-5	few	CASSQITAPYSNQPQHF	TGTGCCAGCAGCCAAATAACGGCCCCATATAGCAATCAGCCCCAGCATTTT
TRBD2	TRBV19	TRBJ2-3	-	CASSPTSGSTDTQYF	TGTGCCAGTAGCCCGACTAGCGGGAGCACAGATACGCAGTATTTT
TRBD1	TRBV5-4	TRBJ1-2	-	CASSLAGTGPDYGYTF	TGTGCCAGCAGCTTGGCCGGGACAGGTCCGGACTATGGCTACACCTTC
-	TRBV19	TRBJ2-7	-	CASSTNPRAYTYEQYF	TGTGCCAGTAGTACTAACCCCAGAGCGTACACCTACGAGCAGTACTTC
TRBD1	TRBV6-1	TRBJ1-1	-	CASTLKDRAAFF	TGTGCCAGCACCCTCAAGGACAGGGCGGCTTTCTTT
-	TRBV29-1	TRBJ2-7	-	CSALQVYEQYF	TGCAGCGCCCTACAGGTCTACGAGCAGTACTTC
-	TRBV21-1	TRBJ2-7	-	CASSKAHEGKLAGGAYEQYF	TGTGCCAGCAGCAAAGCTCACGAGGGTAAACTAGCGGGAGGTGCCTACGAGCAGTACTTC
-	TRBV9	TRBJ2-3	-	CASSVFGSTDTQYF	TGTGCCAGCAGCGTTTTCGGAAGCACAGATACGCAGTATTTT
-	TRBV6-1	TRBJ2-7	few	CASSESSEQYF	TGTGCCAGCAGTGAGTCTAGCGAGCAGTACTTC
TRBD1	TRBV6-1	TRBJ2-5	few	CASSVGTGLWETQYF	TGTGCCAGCAGTGTGGGGACAGGGTTATGGGAGACCCAGTACTTC
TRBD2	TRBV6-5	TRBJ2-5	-	CASSPLAGLQETQYF	TGTGCCAGCAGCCCCCTAGCGGGACTACAAGAGACCCAGTACTTC
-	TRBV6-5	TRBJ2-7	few	CASSSGQSVYEQYF	TGTGCCAGCAGTTCTGGACAGTCAGTCTACGAGCAGTACTTC